One and the same sample provided the 22 T cell receptor beta chains below, sequenced in a study of a mutant IDH1 vaccine in newly diagnosed glioma. Profiling relied on immunoSEQ multiplex PCR, and the TCRdb table lists in-frame clones only, not all of them. The sample carries about 21,000 clones, just under 90% recorded once. These TCRs are of unknown antigen specificity. The time point was: week 11, during vaccination. A single vaccine dose contained 300 ug of mutant IDH1 20-mer peptide, and topical imiquimod was used with it. The sample here was PBMCs, taken from a glioma patient whose treatment included an IDH1 peptide vaccine. The source is a woman in her forties with glioma.

The chain carries TRBV29-1 and TRBJ1-2; no definite D call. V lost 4 bases, J lost 5 bases, and 14 bases lay in between. The CDR3 covers 13 residues. CDR1 SQVTM and CDR2 ANQGSEA come from the germline V gene. DNA of the CDR3: TGCAGCGTTGGGGAACAGCCTTATTATGGCTACACCTTC. As protein: CSVGEQPYYGYTF.

This clone was seen only once. This rearrangement joins TRBV7-2 to TRBJ1-2; 8 nucleotides match TRBD1. The length of the CDR3 is 12 residues. V gave up 8 bases and J gave up 4 bases; unmatched junction bases: 3. CDR1 and CDR2 from the germline V gene are SGHTA and FQGNSA. CDR3: CASGQGTYGYTF. In DNA form, the CDR3 reads TGTGCCAGCGGACAGGGAACCTATGGCTACACCTTC. Looking up the rest from reference TRBV7-2 and TRBJ1-2 gives the full variable domain: GAGVSQSPSNKVTEKGKDVELRCDPISGHTALYWYRQSLGQGLEFLIYFQGNSAPDKSGLPSDRFSAERTGGSVSTLTIQRTQQEDSAVYLCASGQGTYGYTFGSGTRLTVV.

The chain joins TRBV30 to TRBJ1-5; D is possibly TRBD1 (5 bases). Trimming shortened V by 1 base and J by 11 bases, and 30 bases separated the two germline ends. The CDR3 is 18 amino acids. Looked up from germline, CDR1 is GTSNPN and CDR2 is SVGIG (reference sequence). This chain's CDR3 is CAWSGPTPLRDGHRSQHF. The CDR3 nucleotides are TGTGCCTGGAGTGGTCCGACACCCCTCCGGGACGGTCACCGTTCCCAGCATTTT.

The V call is TRBV6-6, the J call TRBJ1-5, with a possible D match to TRBD1 (5 bases). The germline CDR1 and CDR2 sequences are MNHNY and SVGAGI (reference sequence). V lost 0 bases and J 8 bases, leaving 11 bases between the germline ends. The CDR3 extends over 14 amino acids. The CDR3 here is CASSYSGRVEPQHF. DNA for the CDR3: TGTGCCAGCAGTTACTCGGGCAGGGTGGAGCCCCAGCATTTT.

The count of this clone is one. The rearrangement uses TRBV2 and TRBJ1-6, with unresolved D. Germline V gene data show CDR1 as SNHLY and CDR2 as FYNNEI. V was clipped by 4 bases and J by 7 bases, with 11 bases between them. This CDR3 has 14 amino acids. CDR3 sequence (DNA): TGTGCCAGCAGTGGAGCCGACTCGAATTCACCCCTCCACTTT. It yields the protein CASSGADSNSPLHF.

The rearrangement uses TRBV27 and TRBJ2-3; 12 nucleotides align to TRBD1. The CDR3 covers 15 residues. Germline CDR1 reads MNHEY; CDR2 reads SMNVEV (reference sequence). The V segment lost 5 bases and the J segment 3 bases; nucleotides outside the gene matches: 3. The DNA for the CDR3 is TGTGCCAGCAGTCGGGGACAGGGGGCAACAGATACGCAGTATTTT. Amino acids: CASSRGQGATDTQYF.

This sequence joins TRBV6-1 and TRBJ1-1; 7 nucleotides line up with TRBD1. CDR3 size: 14 residues. Germline CDR1 reads MNHNS; CDR2 reads SASEGT. The J segment lost 5 bases and the V segment lost 1 base, leaving 4 bases of the junction unmatched. The CDR3 DNA is TGTGCCAGCAGTGAAGGACAGGGAAGGACTGAAGCTTTCTTT. Protein sequence: CASSEGQGRTEAFF.

The genes are TRBV5-6 and TRBJ1-2; 9 nucleotides line up with TRBD1. This CDR3 is 15 amino acids long. From germline, CDR1 is SGHDT and CDR2 YYEEEE. The V gene end was trimmed by 4 bases and the J gene end by 3 bases; junction bases not matched to a gene: 7. The DNA of the CDR3 is TGTGCCAGCAGCCCCGACAGGGGGGGAGACTATGGCTACACCTTC. Translating it yields CASSPDRGGDYGYTF.

This clone showed up just once. V and J are TRBV4-3 and TRBJ2-1; D is possibly TRBD1 (6 bases). This CDR3 region has 14 residues. V was clipped by 4 bases and J by 5 bases, with 12 bases between them. Germline CDR1 and CDR2: LGHNA and YSLEER. The CDR3 is CASSPLQGNNEQFF. In DNA, the CDR3 is TGCGCCAGCAGCCCCCTGCAGGGGAACAATGAGCAGTTCTTC.

This clone was observed a single time. This chain uses TRBV6-6 with TRBJ2-5; the match to TRBD2 covers 7 bases. The CDR3 is made up of 13 amino acids. Per germline, CDR1 MNHNY and CDR2 SVGAGI (reference sequence). With 6 bases clipped from V and 5 bases from J, the junction kept 6 bases outside the gene matches. CDR3 sequence: CASRTSGGETQYF. The CDR3, as DNA: TGTGCCAGCAGGACCTCGGGAGGCGAGACCCAGTACTTC.

This clone came up a few times. V and J are TRBV2 and TRBJ2-1; TRBD2 matches 12 bases. This CDR3 is built from 14 residues. J lost 10 bases, V lost 4 bases, and 5 bases had no gene match. Per the germline V gene, CDR1 is SNHLY and CDR2 is FYNNEI. The CDR3: CASSGLAGGQEQFF. The CDR3 DNA sequence: TGTGCCAGCAGTGGTCTAGCGGGGGGGCAGGAGCAGTTCTTC.

The chain joins TRBV4-1 to TRBJ1-1; 7 positions agree with TRBD1. V shed 4 bases and J 1 base; nucleotides not matched to a gene: 6. The germline V gene has CDR1 MGHRA and CDR2 YSYEKL. There are 15 residues in the CDR3. DNA for the CDR3: TGCGCCAGCAGCCTGACAGGGTCTTGGAACACTGAAGCTTTCTTT. This gives the protein CASSLTGSWNTEAFF.

CDR3 in amino acids: CASSYFRGSYEQYF. The CDR3 DNA is TGTGCCAGCAGTTACTTTCGGGGGTCCTACGAGCAGTACTTC. This chain connects TRBV6-5 to TRBJ2-7, with D perhaps matching TRBD2 (6 bases). Trimming shortened V by 1 base and J by 1 base, and 8 bases separated the two germline ends. Germline V lookup: CDR1 MNHEY, CDR2 SVGAGI. The CDR3 length is 14 residues.

The V gene is TRBV5-1, the J gene TRBJ2-3; unclear D gene. This CDR3 comprises 14 residues. Germline V lookup: CDR1 SGHRS, CDR2 YFSETQ. Between the trimmed V and J ends, which lost 3 bases and 8 bases, there was a span of 16 bases. CDR3 DNA sequence: TGCGCCAGCAGCTCCGCGATCCAAGGTGGTACGCAGTATTTT. Translation: CASSSAIQGGTQYF. Complete variable domain (other parts from reference TRBV5-1 and TRBJ2-3): KAGVTQTPRYLIKTRGQQVTLSCSPISGHRSVSWYQQTPGQGLQFLFEYFSETQRNKGNFPGRFSGRQFSNSRSEMNVSTLELGDSALYLCASSSAIQGGTQYFGPGTRLTVL.

V is TRBV7-2 and J is TRBJ1-5; the D is unclear. V lost 5 bases and J 6 bases, leaving 11 bases between the germline ends. This CDR3 comprises 13 residues. Germline CDR1 is SGHTA and CDR2 is FQGNSA. The DNA of the CDR3 is TGTGCCAGCAGCCCCCGAGAGGGTCAGCCCCAGCATTTT. It yields the protein CASSPREGQPQHF.

The chain employs TRBV29-1 and TRBJ1-3; D uncertain. Per germline, CDR1 SQVTM and CDR2 ANQGSEA. The CDR3 consists of 13 residues. V was clipped by 0 bases and J by 4 bases, with 7 bases between them. The DNA for the CDR3 is TGCAGCGTTGAAGATAAAAGGGGAAACACCATATATTTT. The encoded protein is CSVEDKRGNTIYF.

Concerning this clone itself: At one end the junction does not follow the germline gene, possibly because of a read error. The V gene is TRBV9, the J gene TRBJ1-1; possibly TRBD1 for D (6 bases). This CDR3 spans 16 amino acids. Germline-derived CDR1 and CDR2 are SGDLS and YYNGEE. The CDR3 loop is CASSVGSVPGEKAGDF. CDR3 bases: TGTGCCAGCAGCGTAGGGAGTGTACCAGGGGAAAAAGCGGGGGATTTT.

The gene calls are TRBV2 and TRBJ1-1, with D possibly matching TRBD1 (6 bases). This CDR3 has 13 residues. Trimming stripped 7 bases from V and 0 bases from J, with 9 bases between. CDR1 and CDR2 (germline): SNHLY, FYNNEI. The CDR3 DNA sequence: TGTGCCAGCATAGGGACACTGAACACTGAAGCTTTCTTT. Amino acids: CASIGTLNTEAFF.

The V call is TRBV5-1, the J call TRBJ1-1; 8 bases map to TRBD1. The J segment lost 2 bases and the V segment lost 3 bases, leaving 12 bases of the junction unmatched. The germline V gene encodes CDR1 SGHRS and CDR2 YFSETQ. This CDR3 region has 17 residues. CDR3 coding DNA: TGCGCCAGCAGCTCAATTACAGGGGGGGTGGTTAACACTGAAGCTTTCTTT. This codes for CASSSITGGVVNTEAFF.

The chain has TRBV10-3 and TRBJ1-1; TRBD1 agrees at 7 bases. CDR1 ENHRY and CDR2 SYGVKD come from the germline V gene. The CDR3 length is 13 residues. V was clipped by 6 bases and J by 7 bases; unmatched bases: 8. CDR3 residues: CAIRDRAKSEAFF. The CDR3 DNA reads as TGTGCCATCAGAGACAGGGCTAAGAGTGAAGCTTTCTTT.

This clone was recorded only once. V is TRBV6-6 and J is TRBJ2-2, with no clear D. Germline assignment: CDR1 MNHNY and CDR2 SVGAGI (reference sequence). CDR3 length: 14 residues. V lost 4 bases, J lost 7 bases, and 13 bases lay in between. The CDR3 loop is CASSSYHVHGELFF. As DNA, the CDR3 is TGTGCCAGCAGTTCATACCACGTCCACGGGGAGCTGTTTTTT.

The rearrangement uses TRBV4-3 and TRBJ1-5; 7 nucleotides agree with TRBD1. The germline gives CDR1 LGHNA, CDR2 YSLEER. V lost 4 bases, J lost 3 bases, and 6 bases stayed unmatched. CDR3 length: 15 residues. This CDR3 reads CASSLWTGINQPQHF. In DNA form, the CDR3 reads TGCGCCAGCAGCCTATGGACAGGCATCAATCAGCCCCAGCATTTT.